This entry lists 31 T cell receptor beta chains sequenced from one sample in a study of human T cells and chemical hapten exposure. Time point of the sample: healthy volunteer bleed at 2 weeks. The authors' total RNA extraction used unfractionated whole blood. TCRdb re-called the RACE reads with MiXCR, one entry per CDR3 protein. Among 100,000 to 150,000 distinct CDR3 sequences listed, 8.5% to 9.5% were seen once. Sequencing was done on a sample of whole blood. The receptors come from a male donor in good health. Some clones in this sample may be carry-over from other donors' samples.

This clonotype appeared many times. This sequence joins TRBV15 and TRBJ1-1; D is uncertain. V shed 0 bases and J shed 7 bases, with 6 bases lying between them. The germline V gene encodes CDR1 LNHNV and CDR2 YYDKDF (reference sequence). CDR3 length: 12 residues. CDR3 sequence reads: CATSRDTGEAFF. CDR3 sequence (DNA): TGTGCCACCAGCAGAGATACGGGTGAAGCTTTCTTT.

The J gene is TRBJ1-2, the V gene TRBV19, with D unresolved. Germline assignment: CDR1 LNHDA and CDR2 SQIVND (reference sequence). Trimming cost V 7 bases and J 9 bases, with 18 bases left between them. The CDR3 covers 13 residues. Here the CDR3 DNA reads TGTGCCAGTAAGGGAGCGACCCCAGGCAGCTACACCTTC. Translation: CASKGATPGSYTF.

This chain uses TRBV24-1 with TRBJ2-6; D is uncertain. Germline V gene lookup returns CDR1 KGHDR and CDR2 SFDVKD. Trimming pared 6 bases from V and 1 base from J, leaving 9 bases between. The CDR3 loop spans 15 amino acids. This chain's CDR3 is CATSPSGSGANVLTF. For the CDR3, the DNA is TGTGCCACCAGTCCGTCCGGATCTGGGGCCAACGTCCTGACTTTC.

V gene TRBV12-3 or TRBV12-4 combines with J gene TRBJ2-1; D not certain. This CDR3 region has 13 residues. Trimming removed 5 bases from V and 4 bases from J, with 9 bases in between. The CDR3 reads CASSQQWYNEQFF. The CDR3, as DNA: TGTGCCAGCAGTCAACAGTGGTACAATGAGCAGTTCTTC.

This chain connects TRBV9 to TRBJ2-7, with 7 bases that match TRBD2. The CDR3 consists of 14 residues. The V gene end was trimmed by 4 bases and the J gene end by 0 bases; junction bases not matched to a gene: 4. The germline gives CDR1 SGDLS, CDR2 YYNGEE. The CDR3 sequence: CASSPLADSYEQYF. For the CDR3, the DNA is TGTGCCAGCAGCCCGCTAGCGGACTCCTACGAGCAGTACTTC.

In its sample, this clonotype was seen many times. V and J are TRBV5-1 and TRBJ2-7; weak D call: TRBD1 (5 bases). The CDR3 loop spans 16 amino acids. Trimming took 0 bases from V and 3 from J, leaving 16 bases between them. Germline V gives CDR1 SGHRS, CDR2 YFSETQ. CDR3 sequence (DNA): TGCGCCAGCAGCTTGGAAGCAGGGCATCCCAACTACGAGCAGTACTTC. This codes for CASSLEAGHPNYEQYF.

The chain has TRBV5-1 and TRBJ2-7, with D perhaps matching TRBD1 or TRBD2 (5 bases each). The length of the CDR3 is 15 residues. V lost 0 bases to trimming and J lost 2 bases, with 12 bases between them. The germline CDR1 and CDR2 sequences are SGHRS and YFSETQ. DNA for the CDR3: TGCGCCAGCAGCTTGGGGTGGGACGCAACCTACGAGCAGTACTTC. It yields the protein CASSLGWDATYEQYF.

This clonotype was recorded a few times. V usage is TRBV29-1 and J usage is TRBJ1-1; no definite D call. Trimming took off 2 bases at V and 0 bases at J, with 7 bases between the two ends. CDR1 is SQVTM and CDR2 is ANQGSEA in the germline V gene. The length of the CDR3 is 13 residues. This CDR3 is CSVENTLNTEAFF. CDR3 DNA sequence: TGCAGCGTTGAAAACACCCTGAACACTGAAGCTTTCTTT.

Notes on this clonotype: A junction boundary mismatches the germline segment, possibly from a read error. The chain is built from TRBV3-1 and TRBJ2-7, with a possible D match to TRBD2 (6 bases). The CDR3 runs to 15 residues. CDR1 is LGHDT and CDR2 is YNNKEL in the germline V gene (reference sequence). Here the CDR3 reads CVSSQDLALAGEQYF. CDR3 nucleotide sequence: TGTGTCAGCAGCCAAGATCTAGCACTAGCCGGCGAGCAGTACTTC.

This clonotype was recorded at least ten times. The V call is TRBV9, the J call TRBJ1-1; 8 nucleotides match TRBD1. V gave up 3 bases and J gave up 10 bases; unmatched junction bases: 5. The CDR3 has 12 residues. Germline V gives CDR1 SGDLS, CDR2 YYNGEE. The chain's CDR3 is CASSETGDLAFF. The DNA of the CDR3 is TGTGCCAGCAGCGAGACAGGGGACTTAGCTTTCTTT. Based on the CDR3 plus reference TRBV9 and TRBJ1-1, the full variable domain is DSGVTQTPKHLITATGQRVTLRCSPRSGDLSVYWYQQSLDQGLQFLIQYYNGEERAKGNILERFSAQQFPDLHSELNLSSLELGDSALYFCASSETGDLAFFGQGTRLTVV.

The sample holds many counts of this clonotype. V and J are TRBV4-1 and TRBJ2-7; D uncertain. With 3 bases removed from V and 2 bases from J, the gap between germline ends came to 17 bases. Germline CDR1 MGHRA, CDR2 YSYEKL. This CDR3 spans 16 amino acids. CDR3 in DNA: TGCGCCAGCAGCCAGGACCGGGCCGAAGCTGCCTACGAGCAGTACTTC. Protein: CASSQDRAEAAYEQYF.

The gene calls are TRBV7-6 and TRBJ2-1; D remains unclear. The length of the CDR3 is 15 residues. Trimming stripped 3 bases from V and 4 bases from J, with 13 bases between. CDR1 is SGHVS, CDR2 FNYEAQ, per germline. This CDR3 reads CASSFKASPYNEQFF. The CDR3 DNA follows: TGTGCCAGCAGCTTCAAGGCTAGTCCGTACAATGAGCAGTTCTTC.

This clonotype has a handful of counts. The rearrangement links TRBV11-2 to TRBJ1-1; 7 nucleotides agree with TRBD1. Germline CDR1 SGHAT, CDR2 FQNNGV. The CDR3 has 14 residues. The V segment lost 5 bases and the J segment 0 bases; nucleotides outside the gene matches: 3. CDR3 coding DNA: TGTGCCAGCAGCGCCGACAGGGTGAACACTGAAGCTTTCTTT. It encodes CASSADRVNTEAFF.

This clonotype was detected only a few times. The chain recombines TRBV28 with TRBJ2-5, with 10 positions matching TRBD1. Germline CDR1 MDHEN, CDR2 SYDVKM. CDR3 length equals 15 residues. The J segment lost 3 bases and the V segment lost 4 bases, leaving 5 bases of the junction unmatched. This chain's CDR3 is CASSSPGTGEETQYF. The CDR3 bases are TGTGCCAGCAGTTCGCCTGGGACAGGGGAAGAGACCCAGTACTTC.

This clonotype was picked up many times. This chain uses TRBV11-2 with TRBJ2-7; D unclear. Per the germline V gene, CDR1 is SGHAT and CDR2 is FQNNGV. The CDR3 totals 13 residues. Trimming removed 5 bases at V and 2 bases at J, with 10 bases between. The CDR3 DNA sequence: TGTGCCAGCAGCCGACGAGGCCCCTACGAGCAGTACTTC. Translating it yields CASSRRGPYEQYF.

The chain employs TRBV12-5 and TRBJ1-1; D remains ambiguous. The V gene lost 5 bases and the J gene lost 4 bases, with 8 bases spanning the gap. From germline, CDR1 is LGHNT and CDR2 FRNRAP. This CDR3 has 12 amino acids. The CDR3 DNA sequence: TGTGCTAGTGGTGCGGGTGGCACTGAAGCTTTCTTT. Protein product: CASGAGGTEAFF.

The chain employs TRBV10-3 and TRBJ2-3; D is perhaps TRBD1 (5 bases). V was pared by 0 bases and J by 5 bases, with 12 bases between. Per germline, CDR1 ENHRY and CDR2 SYGVKD. CDR3 length equals 15 residues. CDR3 region: CAISESDRLVDTQYF. The CDR3 DNA reads as TGTGCCATCAGTGAGTCTGACAGACTCGTAGATACGCAGTATTTT.

This clonotype was counted only a few times. V usage is TRBV12-3 or TRBV12-4 and J usage is TRBJ2-3; D is uncertain. The length of the CDR3 is 15 residues. V lost 6 bases, J lost 1 base, and 14 bases lay in between. CDR3 amino acids: CASRPGPSRTDTQYF. In nucleotides, the CDR3 is TGTGCCAGCAGACCCGGGCCGAGCCGCACAGATACGCAGTATTTT.

This clonotype has ten or more counts. This sequence joins TRBV30 and TRBJ1-1; D might be TRBD1 (5 bases). The V end was cut by 3 bases, the J end by 1 base, with 12 bases between. This CDR3 is 14 amino acids long. The V gene's germline CDR1 is GTSNPN and CDR2 SVGIG (reference sequence). The CDR3 is CAWRDFDRNTEAFF. In DNA, the CDR3 is TGTGCCTGGAGAGATTTCGACAGGAACACTGAAGCTTTCTTT.

This clonotype showed up many times. The chain uses TRBV6-4 and TRBJ2-1; 12 nucleotides line up with TRBD2. The junction had 3 bases not matched to a gene; V was cut back by 2 bases and J by 7 bases. Per germline, CDR1 MRHNA and CDR2 SNTAGT. The CDR3 is 15 residues long. Here the CDR3 reads CASSDTLAGGNEQFF. The CDR3 DNA reads TGTGCCAGCAGTGACACGCTAGCGGGGGGGAATGAGCAGTTCTTC.

A remark on this clonotype: One end of the junction varies from germline; a read error may be responsible. The rearrangement joins TRBV27 to TRBJ2-3; a possible D gene is TRBD1 (6 bases). The CDR3 totals 15 residues. Germline lookup yields CDR1 MNHEY and CDR2 SMNVEV (reference sequence). The CDR3 protein is CASSKWTVSTETQYF. The CDR3, as DNA: TGTGCCAGCAGTAAATGGACAGTTAGCACAGAGACGCAGTATTTT.

This chain joins TRBV6-2 or TRBV6-3 and TRBJ2-7; D is unclear. Germline assignment: CDR1 MNHEY and CDR2 SVGEGT. V lost 2 bases and J lost 5, with 4 bases in between. The CDR3 spans 11 residues. The CDR3, as DNA: TGTGCCAGCAGTTACCCTAACGAGCAGTACTTC. Amino acid sequence: CASSYPNEQYF.

The V and J genes are TRBV2 and TRBJ2-1; 8 nucleotides match TRBD2. The V gene end was trimmed by 8 bases and the J gene end by 5 bases; junction bases not matched to a gene: 8. Germline assignment: CDR1 SNHLY and CDR2 FYNNEI. There are 14 residues in the CDR3. Written as DNA, the CDR3 is TGTGCCAGCGGGAGGCGGGAGGCTAACAATGAGCAGTTCTTC. Translating gives CASGRREANNEQFF.

A few counts support this clonotype. The CDR3 loop reads CSAPPGAYNEQFF. CDR3 coding DNA: TGCAGTGCACCTCCTGGCGCCTACAATGAGCAGTTCTTC. The chain employs TRBV20-1 and TRBJ2-1; D gene unclear. Germline V gene lookup returns CDR1 DFQATT and CDR2 SNEGSKA (reference sequence). The CDR3 consists of 13 residues. Trimming took off 6 bases at V and 2 bases at J, with 11 bases between the two ends.

The V call is TRBV29-1, the J call TRBJ2-1; D is uncertain. The germline gives CDR1 SQVTM, CDR2 ANQGSEA. The CDR3 spans 11 residues. V lost 6 bases and J lost 4, with 7 bases in between. CDR3 sequence reads: CSVIHYNEQFF. CDR3 bases: TGCAGCGTGATTCATTACAATGAGCAGTTCTTC.

This clonotype was seen many times. The chain links TRBV4-1 to TRBJ2-7, with 7 nucleotides matching TRBD1. The trim removed 2 bases at V and 1 base at J, leaving 2 bases unmatched. Germline CDR1 and CDR2: MGHRA and YSYEKL. The CDR3 is 14 residues long. CDR3 DNA: TGCGCCAGCAGCCAAATACAGGGGTCCTACGAGCAGTACTTC. Amino acid sequence: CASSQIQGSYEQYF.

This clonotype occurred a few times. The genes are TRBV27 and TRBJ1-5, with unresolved D. V was shortened by 0 bases and J by 3 bases, with 6 bases between the two germline ends. The length of the CDR3 is 14 residues. Germline CDR1 MNHEY, CDR2 SMNVEV (reference sequence). The CDR3 coding sequence is TGTGCCAGCAGTTTATCGGGGTACAATCAGCCCCAGCATTTT. Translation: CASSLSGYNQPQHF.

The chain recombines TRBV6-6 with TRBJ2-2; D gene ambiguous. From germline, CDR1 is MNHNY and CDR2 SVGAGI (reference sequence). V was clipped by 8 bases and J by 7 bases, with 11 bases between them. This CDR3 has 12 residues. The chain's CDR3 is CASYWAVGELFF. The CDR3 DNA follows: TGTGCCAGCTATTGGGCGGTCGGGGAGCTGTTTTTT.

This clonotype came up a few times. The V gene is TRBV5-1, the J gene TRBJ2-5; the match to TRBD1 covers 7 bases. Trimming at V came to 4 bases and at J to 5 bases, leaving 5 bases not matched to a gene. The CDR3 is made up of 13 amino acids. Germline-derived CDR1 and CDR2 are SGHRS and YFSETQ. Written as DNA, the CDR3 is TGCGCCAGCAGCAGGGACAGCTGGGAGACCCAGTACTTC. This codes for CASSRDSWETQYF.

Concerning this clonotype: A read error is likely, as this CDR3 ends without the conserved phenylalanine or tryptophan. This chain connects TRBV6-1 to TRBJ1-1; D not resolved. The germline V gene encodes CDR1 MNHNS and CDR2 SASEGT. V was trimmed by 2 bases and J by 10 bases, leaving 11 bases between them. The CDR3 is 12 amino acids. The CDR3 coding sequence is TGTGCCAGCAGTGAACTCAAAATGGGAGCTTTCTTA. This codes for CASSELKMGAFL.

This clonotype has ten or more counts. This chain links TRBV7-9 with TRBJ2-7, with 7 bases matching TRBD1. V lost 1 base to trimming and J lost 7 bases; unmatched junction nucleotides: 13. Germline V lookup: CDR1 SEHNR, CDR2 FQNEAQ (reference sequence). CDR3 length: 16 amino acids. CDR3 region: CASSLVGPGPGGEQYF. CDR3 in DNA: TGTGCCAGCAGCTTAGTAGGCCCGGGCCCAGGGGGAGAGCAGTACTTC.